The following is a T cell receptor beta chain sequence with its context. In its sample, this clonotype was seen many times. Its antigen is still unknown. The junction does not match germline at one end; this may be a read error. CDR1 and CDR2 were assigned from the germline V gene as SGHTA and FQGNSA. The CDR3 measures 13 amino acids from cysteine to phenylalanine. The retained sequence is limited to the CDR3, 39 bases, with the frame set at the first base. Libraries were prepared through 5' RACE. The listed sequencing device is Illumina HiSeq 2500. The second PCR ran for roughly 6 to 11 cycles and used a J-beta primer mix along with a sample-barcoded 5' primer. A template-switch 5' adaptor carrying 12 random nucleotides introduced a unique molecular identifier onto each TCR beta cDNA molecule. Each sample yielded at least 3 million CDR3-containing paired-end reads. First-strand cDNA synthesis was performed from all RNA using the Mint cDNA synthesis kit, with priming by a TRBC-specific oligonucleotide. Following uracil-DNA glycosylase treatment, all cDNA underwent a first 18-cycle PCR with the universal primers M1SS and BC2_uni_R. As for the authors' bioinformatics: Normalization of each sample was performed by random selection of 1 million high-quality reads, each carrying a distinct molecular identifier. Reads with shared molecular identifiers were discarded instead of being binned into consensus sequences. MiTCR, with a Q25 quality threshold and the strictest error-elimination algorithm, was used for CDR3 identification, clonotype clustering and error correction. A nonparametric unseen species model with Euler transformation was used to estimate a lower bound on total TCR beta diversity. TCRdb cleaned the public reads at Q25 with fastp, built clones with MiXCR and kept in-frame beta chains. Identical CDR3 proteins give one entry, which carries the most common genes and DNA. The V and J calls come from TCRdb's annotation, not from the publication. This sample comprises roughly 1,500,000 distinct CDR3 sequences, around 35% of them detected only once. The top ten constitute about 11% of the sample.

The approximately 39 donors, aged about 6 to 100 years, were systemically healthy Caucasian individuals from Russia. Ten milliliters of peripheral blood were collected from each donor into EDTA-treated Vacutainer tubes. Ficoll-Paque density-gradient centrifugation was used to isolate PBMCs, with at least 6.5 million per sample. Total RNA was extracted from PBMCs with Trizol reagent, with at least 5.5 micrograms obtained per sample. For every donor, an aliquot of PBMCs went through flow cytometry to measure the percentages of naive CD45RAhigh/CD27high T cells. This specimen comes from a study of blood T cells in healthy people across ages (dated by TCRdb to the mid-2010s). Concerning the study at large: In model experiments, roughly one uniquely barcoded TCR beta cDNA molecule per two T cells was captured by template switching. Age-related changes in TCR beta repertoire diversity were measured in the study by deep sequencing normalized with unique cDNA molecular identifiers. The study analyzed two additional independent replicas of 1 million unique cDNA reads from the same blood draw for two donors, one aged 18 to 29 and one aged 80 or older. To avoid experimental bias, donors of different ages were randomly spread across the sequencing lanes. The donors were split into four age groups: young (average 16 years), middle-aged (39), aged (more than 55) and long-lived (roughly 88).

On the study overall, not on this receptor specifically: As age increased, observed TCR beta diversity per million T cells dropped in a roughly linear way, and a significant reduction was already evident by age about 40. Total diversity estimates from one million sequenced T cells were considered lower bounds and underestimates. Because profiling used bulk unsorted PBMCs, naive and antigen-experienced compartments could not be compared conclusively. The long-lived group showed more naive CD4+ T cells, fewer expanded clones and increased TCR diversity than the aged group, suggesting age selection. Donor CMV infection status was unknown, potentially confounding age-related changes in expanded clonotypes. Observed TCR beta diversity correlated strongly with the percentage of naive T cells measured by flow cytometry.

The sequence is built from TRBV7-2 and TRBJ2-5; TRBD2 could be the D gene, as 6 bases match. Sequencing was carried out using blood. This TCR came from a woman aged 25 to 39 in good health. The sequence in DNA is TGCGCCAGCAGCCCTGGGGGGTTGGAGACCCAGTACTTC. Its coded protein is CASSPGGLETQYF.